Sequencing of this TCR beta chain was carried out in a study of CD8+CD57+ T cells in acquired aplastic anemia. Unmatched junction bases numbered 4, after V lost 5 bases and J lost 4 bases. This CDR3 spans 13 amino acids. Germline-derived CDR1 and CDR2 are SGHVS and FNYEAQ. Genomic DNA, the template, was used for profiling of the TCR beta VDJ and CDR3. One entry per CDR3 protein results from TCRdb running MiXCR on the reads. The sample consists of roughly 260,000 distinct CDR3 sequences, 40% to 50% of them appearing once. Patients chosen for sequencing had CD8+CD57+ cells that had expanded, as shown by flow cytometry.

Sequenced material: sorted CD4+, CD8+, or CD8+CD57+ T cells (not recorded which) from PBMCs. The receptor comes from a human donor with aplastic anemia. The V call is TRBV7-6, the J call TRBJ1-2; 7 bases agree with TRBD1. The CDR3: CASSPDRVYGYTF. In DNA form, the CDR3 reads TGTGCCAGCAGCCCCGACAGGGTCTATGGCTACACCTTC. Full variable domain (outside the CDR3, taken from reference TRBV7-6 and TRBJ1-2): GAGVSQSPRYKVTKRGQDVALRCDPISGHVSLYWYRQALGQGPEFLTYFNYEAQQDKSGLPNDRFSAERPEGSISTLTIQRTEQRDSAMYRCASSPDRVYGYTFGSGTRLTVV.